This entry lists 10 T cell receptor beta chains sequenced from one sample in a study of shared clonotypes between healthy human individuals. The table came from immunoSEQ multiplex PCR; TCRdb's copy has only in-frame clones and leaves some out. This table holds fewer than 2.5 million clones, 93% found once. The sequencing sample was made of naive CD4+ T cells from PBMCs. Subset: CD45RA+ positively selected. The receptors were sampled from a man younger than 30 in good health. Some clones in this sample may be carry-over from other donors' samples.

This chain uses TRBV29-1 with TRBJ2-5, with D possibly TRBD2 on 7 matching bases. V lost 3 bases to trimming and J lost 5 bases, with 19 bases between them. The CDR3 length is 15 residues. CDR1 and CDR2 from the germline V gene are SQVTM and ANQGSEA. In DNA form, the CDR3 reads TGCAGCGTTGAGAAGAGGGGGGGGGCTGGGGAGACCCAGTACTTC. The encoded protein is CSVEKRGGAGETQYF.

The V and J genes are TRBV11-3 and TRBJ2-1; TRBD1 agrees at 11 bases. Trimming cost V 1 base and J 2 bases; bases outside gene matches: 1. Germline CDR1 and CDR2: SGHNT and YENEEA. The CDR3 length is 16 residues. CDR3 in DNA: TGTGCCAGCAGCTTAGGGGACAGGGGGACCTACAATGAGCAGTTCTTC. Translated, it gives CASSLGDRGTYNEQFF.

Comment on this clone: The sample has other DNA sequences that encode this CDR3 too. J is TRBJ2-3 and V is TRBV7-3; D is undetermined. In germline, CDR1 is SGHTA, CDR2 FQGTGA. V lost 5 bases and J 2 bases, leaving 8 bases between the germline ends. This CDR3 comprises 13 residues. CDR3 bases: TGTGCCAGCAGCCTCACACCCACAGATACGCAGTATTTT. Encoded protein: CASSLTPTDTQYF.

This clone was seen only a few times. Other DNA sequences within the sample encode an identical CDR3. The gene calls are TRBV28 and TRBJ1-2; TRBD1 might be the D (5 bases). The CDR3 covers 13 residues. V was pared by 3 bases and J by 2 bases, with 7 bases between. CDR1 and CDR2 from the germline V gene are MDHEN and SYDVKM. Written as DNA, the CDR3 is TGTGCCAGCAGTTTTAAGGGGAACTATGGCTACACCTTC. It specifies CASSFKGNYGYTF.

The V gene is TRBV5-1, the J gene TRBJ2-4; 9 bases match TRBD1. The CDR3 is 15 amino acids. Looked up from germline, CDR1 is SGHRS and CDR2 is YFSETQ. V lost 0 bases, J lost 5 bases, and 3 bases stayed unmatched. The CDR3: CASSLAGQGENIQYF. The CDR3, as DNA: TGCGCCAGCAGCTTGGCGGGACAGGGTGAAAACATTCAGTACTTC.

The chain links TRBV28 to TRBJ1-1; D not certain. Germline V CDR1 and CDR2: MDHEN, SYDVKM. The V gene lost 10 bases and the J gene lost 5 bases, with 17 bases spanning the gap. The CDR3 extends over 13 amino acids. The CDR3 sequence: CATRYGRPTEAFF. The CDR3 coding sequence is TGTGCCACCCGGTACGGGCGTCCTACTGAAGCTTTCTTT.

The chain couples TRBV5-1 to TRBJ2-7; tentative D call: TRBD1 (5 bases). V lost 1 base and J 4 bases, leaving 12 bases between the germline ends. CDR3 length: 14 residues. Germline V gene data show CDR1 as SGHRS and CDR2 as YFSETQ. As DNA, the CDR3 is TGCGCCAGCAGCTTGTTTTCAGGGCAATACGAGCAGTACTTC. Its protein is CASSLFSGQYEQYF. Using reference TRBV5-1 and TRBJ2-7 for the parts outside the CDR3, the full variable domain is KAGVTQTPRYLIKTRGQQVTLSCSPISGHRSVSWYQQTPGQGLQFLFEYFSETQRNKGNFPGRFSGRQFSNSRSEMNVSTLELGDSALYLCASSLFSGQYEQYFGPGTRLTVT.

The chain links TRBV2 to TRBJ2-3; TRBD1 might be the D (6 bases). V was cut by 7 bases and J by 4 bases, with 15 bases left in between. CDR1 and CDR2 (germline): SNHLY, FYNNEI. The CDR3 is 14 residues long. CDR3 sequence: CASTRSGAADTQYF. CDR3 sequence (DNA): TGTGCCAGCACTAGGTCAGGGGCAGCAGATACGCAGTATTTT.

With respect to this clone: Different DNA sequences within this sample yield the same CDR3. This chain links TRBV7-2 with TRBJ2-3; no reliable D call. Trimming took off 1 base at V and 2 bases at J, with 7 bases between the two ends. Germline V gives CDR1 SGHTA, CDR2 FQGNSA. The CDR3 sequence is 14 residues long. CDR3 region: CASSLGALTDTQYF. CDR3 nucleotide sequence: TGTGCCAGCAGCTTAGGGGCTCTCACAGATACGCAGTATTTT.

V is TRBV6-1 and J is TRBJ1-2, with 7 bases that match TRBD1. This CDR3 comprises 13 residues. CDR1 is MNHNS, CDR2 SASEGT, per germline. Trimming took 3 bases from V and 8 from J; bases not matched to a gene: 6. The CDR3 nucleotides read TGTGCCAGCAGTGAGGGACAGATGCGGGGCTACACCTTC. Protein sequence: CASSEGQMRGYTF.